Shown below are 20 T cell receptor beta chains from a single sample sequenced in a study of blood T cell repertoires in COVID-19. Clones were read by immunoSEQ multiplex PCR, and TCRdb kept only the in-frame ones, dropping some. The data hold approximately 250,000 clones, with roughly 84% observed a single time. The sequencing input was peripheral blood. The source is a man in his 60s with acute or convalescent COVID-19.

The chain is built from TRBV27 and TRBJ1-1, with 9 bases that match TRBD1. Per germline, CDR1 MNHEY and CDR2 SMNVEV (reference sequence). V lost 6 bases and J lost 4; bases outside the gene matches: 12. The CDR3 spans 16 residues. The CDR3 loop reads CASRIGTGFGGTEAFF. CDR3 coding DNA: TGTGCCAGCAGGATAGGGACAGGGTTCGGTGGCACTGAAGCTTTCTTT.

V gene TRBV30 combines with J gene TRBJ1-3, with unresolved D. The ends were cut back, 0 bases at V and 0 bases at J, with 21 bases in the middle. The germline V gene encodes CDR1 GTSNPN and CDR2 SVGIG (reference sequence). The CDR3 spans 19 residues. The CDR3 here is CAWSVPPGRVSPSGNTIYF. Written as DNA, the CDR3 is TGTGCCTGGAGTGTACCCCCGGGGAGGGTTAGCCCCTCTGGAAACACCATATATTTT.

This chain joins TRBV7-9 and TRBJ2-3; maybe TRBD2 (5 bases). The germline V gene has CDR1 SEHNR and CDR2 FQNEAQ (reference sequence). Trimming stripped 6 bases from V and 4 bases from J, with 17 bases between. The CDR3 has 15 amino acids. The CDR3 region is CASSEWTPGADTQYF. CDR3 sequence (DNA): TGTGCCAGCAGTGAGTGGACGCCCGGGGCAGATACGCAGTATTTT.

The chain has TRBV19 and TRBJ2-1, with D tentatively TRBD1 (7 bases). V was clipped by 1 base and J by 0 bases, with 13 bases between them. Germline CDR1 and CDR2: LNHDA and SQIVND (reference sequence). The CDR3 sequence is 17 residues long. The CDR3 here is CASSIGGGGHSYNEQFF. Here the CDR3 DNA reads TGTGCCAGTAGTATAGGCGGAGGGGGCCACTCCTACAATGAGCAGTTCTTC.

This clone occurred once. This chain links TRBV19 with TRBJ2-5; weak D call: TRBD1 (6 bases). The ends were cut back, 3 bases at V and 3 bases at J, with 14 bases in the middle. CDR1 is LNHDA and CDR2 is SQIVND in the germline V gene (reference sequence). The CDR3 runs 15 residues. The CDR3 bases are TGTGCCAGTAGTATGCAGGGGTTGGGGGAAGAGACCCAGTACTTC. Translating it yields CASSMQGLGEETQYF.

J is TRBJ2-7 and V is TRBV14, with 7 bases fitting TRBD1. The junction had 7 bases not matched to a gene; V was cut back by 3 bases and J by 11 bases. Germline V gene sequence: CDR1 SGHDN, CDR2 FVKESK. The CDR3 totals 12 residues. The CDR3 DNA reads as TGTGCCAGCAGCCAGGAGACAGGGATGGAGTACTTC. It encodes CASSQETGMEYF.

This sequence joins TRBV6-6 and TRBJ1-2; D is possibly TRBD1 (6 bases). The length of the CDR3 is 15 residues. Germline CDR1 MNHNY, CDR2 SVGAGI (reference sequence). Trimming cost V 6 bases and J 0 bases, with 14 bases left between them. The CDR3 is CASRLDRTPNYGYTF. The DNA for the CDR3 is TGTGCCAGCAGGCTCGACAGGACACCTAACTATGGCTACACCTTC.

CDR3 nucleotide sequence: TGTGCCAGCAGCCCCACCCAAGCGTCCATATATTTT. Amino acid sequence: CASSPTQASIYF. V usage is TRBV3-1 (or the pseudogene TRBV3-2) and J usage is TRBJ1-3, with D unresolved. Germline CDR1 reads LGHDT; CDR2 reads YNNKEL (reference sequence). The CDR3 totals 12 residues. The ends were cut back, 4 bases at V and 11 bases at J, with 12 bases in the middle.

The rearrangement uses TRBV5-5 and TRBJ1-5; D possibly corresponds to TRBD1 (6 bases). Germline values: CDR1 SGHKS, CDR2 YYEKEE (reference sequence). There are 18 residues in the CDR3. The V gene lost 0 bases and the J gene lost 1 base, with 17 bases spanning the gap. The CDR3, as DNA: TGTGCCAGCAGCTTGGACAGGGTGCAAATCGGGAGCAATCAGCCCCAGCATTTT. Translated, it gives CASSLDRVQIGSNQPQHF.

The CDR3 loop is CASSDRGTGELFF. The CDR3 bases are TGTGCCAGCAGTGACCGGGGCACCGGGGAGCTGTTTTTT. The chain carries TRBV6-4 and TRBJ2-2; D possibly corresponds to TRBD2 (5 bases). V gave up 2 bases and J gave up 4 bases, with 5 bases separating them. In germline, CDR1 is MRHNA, CDR2 SNTAGT. This CDR3 has 13 residues.

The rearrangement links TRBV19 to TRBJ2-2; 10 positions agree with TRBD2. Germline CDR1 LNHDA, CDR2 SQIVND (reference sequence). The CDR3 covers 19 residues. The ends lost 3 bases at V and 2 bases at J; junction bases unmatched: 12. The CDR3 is CASSILSQLAGLNTGELFF. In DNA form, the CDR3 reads TGTGCCAGTAGTATCCTTTCCCAACTAGCGGGGCTTAACACCGGGGAGCTGTTTTTT.

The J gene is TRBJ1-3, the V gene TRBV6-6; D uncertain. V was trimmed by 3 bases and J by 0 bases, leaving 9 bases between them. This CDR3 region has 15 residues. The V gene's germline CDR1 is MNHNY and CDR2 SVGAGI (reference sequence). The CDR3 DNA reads TGTGCCAGCAGTTATGACTGGAGCTCTGGAAACACCATATATTTT. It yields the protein CASSYDWSSGNTIYF.

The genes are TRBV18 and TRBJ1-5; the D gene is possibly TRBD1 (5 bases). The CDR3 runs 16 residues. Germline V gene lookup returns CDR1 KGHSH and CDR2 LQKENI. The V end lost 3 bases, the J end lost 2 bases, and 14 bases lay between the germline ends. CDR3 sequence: CASSPPPAGRNQPQHF. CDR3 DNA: TGTGCCAGCTCACCCCCTCCGGCGGGACGCAATCAGCCCCAGCATTTT.

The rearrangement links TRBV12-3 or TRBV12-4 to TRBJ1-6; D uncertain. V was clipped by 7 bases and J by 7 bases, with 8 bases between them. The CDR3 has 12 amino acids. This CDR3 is CASNLANSPLHF. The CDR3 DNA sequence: TGTGCCAGCAACCTAGCGAATTCACCCCTCCACTTT.

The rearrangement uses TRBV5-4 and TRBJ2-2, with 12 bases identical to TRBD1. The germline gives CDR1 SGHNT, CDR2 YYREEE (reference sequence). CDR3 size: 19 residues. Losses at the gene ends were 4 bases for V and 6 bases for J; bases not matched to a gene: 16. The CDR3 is CASSTGDRGRIWSSGELFF. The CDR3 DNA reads TGTGCCAGCAGCACTGGGGACAGGGGGCGAATCTGGTCCTCCGGGGAGCTGTTTTTT.

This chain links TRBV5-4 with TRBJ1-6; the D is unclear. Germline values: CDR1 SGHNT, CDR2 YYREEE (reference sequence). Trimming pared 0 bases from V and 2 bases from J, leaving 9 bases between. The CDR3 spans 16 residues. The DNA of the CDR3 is TGTGCCAGCAGCTTGGGAAGTGACACCTATAATTCACCCCTCCACTTT. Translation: CASSLGSDTYNSPLHF. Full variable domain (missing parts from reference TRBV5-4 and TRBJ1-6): ETGVTQSPTHLIKTRGQQVTLRCSSQSGHNTVSWYQQALGQGPQFIFQYYREEENGRGNFPPRFSGLQFPNYSSELNVNALELDDSALYLCASSLGSDTYNSPLHFGNGTRLTVT.

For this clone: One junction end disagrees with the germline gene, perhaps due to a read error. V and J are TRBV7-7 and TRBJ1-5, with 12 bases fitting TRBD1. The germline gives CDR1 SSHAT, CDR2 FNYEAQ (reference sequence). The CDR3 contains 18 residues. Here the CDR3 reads CASSVVRDRGRVSQPQHF. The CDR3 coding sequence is TGTGCTAGCAGTGTCGTCCGGGACAGGGGGCGAGTGAGTCAGCCCCAGCATTTT.

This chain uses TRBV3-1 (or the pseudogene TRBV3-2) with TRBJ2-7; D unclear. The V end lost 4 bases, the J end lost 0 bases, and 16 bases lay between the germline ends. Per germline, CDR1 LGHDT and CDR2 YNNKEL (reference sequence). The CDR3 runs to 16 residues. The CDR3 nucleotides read TGTGCCAGCAGCCTCCCTAGGAAACGGTCCTCCTACGAGCAGTACTTC. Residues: CASSLPRKRSSYEQYF.

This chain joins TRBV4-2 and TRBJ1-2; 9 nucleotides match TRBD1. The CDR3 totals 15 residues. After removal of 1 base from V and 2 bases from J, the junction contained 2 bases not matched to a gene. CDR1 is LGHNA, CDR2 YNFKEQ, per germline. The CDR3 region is CASSQGTGVNYGYTF. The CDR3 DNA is TGTGCCAGCAGCCAAGGGACAGGGGTGAACTATGGCTACACCTTC.

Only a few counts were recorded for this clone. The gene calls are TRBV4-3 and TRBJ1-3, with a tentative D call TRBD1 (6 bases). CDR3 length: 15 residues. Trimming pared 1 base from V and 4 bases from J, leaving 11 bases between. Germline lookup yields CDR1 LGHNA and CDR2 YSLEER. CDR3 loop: CASSQGGQSGNTIYF. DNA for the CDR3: TGCGCCAGCAGCCAAGGCGGACAGTCAGGAAACACCATATATTTT.